These 7 T cell receptor beta chains came from one sample sequenced in a study of T cells in Graves' hyperthyroidism and ophthalmopathy. RNA transcripts gave rise to amplified TCR beta CDR3 regions. TCR CDR3 underwent first-round RT-PCR with the HTBI primer set. One entry per CDR3 protein, called by TCRdb with MiXCR from the multiplex PCR reads. The sample records around 400,000 distinct CDR3 sequences, about 12% being singletons. Sequenced input: blood. These receptors originate from a woman under 30 with Graves' hyperthyroidism.

This clonotype has a handful of counts. Being one base from a much bigger clone, this may be a read error. The chain is built from TRBV2 and TRBJ2-1, with D possibly matching TRBD2 (7 bases). The germline V and J ends were trimmed by 6 bases and 7 bases, with 25 bases remaining between them. Germline V gene sequence: CDR1 SNHLY, CDR2 FYNNEI. The CDR3 extends over 17 amino acids. The chain's CDR3 is CASRNLGLVGGGNEQFF. The CDR3 region has the DNA TGTGCCAGCAGGAATCTTGGACTAGTGGGAGGGGGAAATGAGCAGTTCTTC.

With respect to this clonotype: It may be a read error: a sequence one base away is much more abundant. The CDR3 nucleotides are TGTGCCAGCAGCCAAGATCAGAGGACTAGCGGGAGATACAGTGAGCAGTTCTTC. This gives the protein CASSQDQRTSGRYSEQFF. The rearrangement joins TRBV14 to TRBJ2-1, with 13 positions matching TRBD2. The CDR3 runs to 18 residues. Germline CDR1 reads SGHDN; CDR2 reads FVKESK.

This clonotype was picked up many times. The genes are TRBV6-2 or TRBV6-3 and TRBJ1-1; D is unclear. This CDR3 has 13 residues. The V gene's germline CDR1 is MNHEY and CDR2 SVGEGT. V lost 4 bases and J lost 6, with 12 bases in between. In DNA form, the CDR3 reads TGTGCCAGCAGTTCGACGAGGAGCCCTGAAGCTTTCTTT. This translates into CASSSTRSPEAFF.

The V call is TRBV14, the J call TRBJ2-7; 11 positions agree with TRBD2. Germline V CDR1 and CDR2: SGHDN, FVKESK. Trimming cost V 1 base and J 12 bases; bases outside gene matches: 5. The CDR3 length is 13 residues. The CDR3 sequence: CASSQARTSGPYF. CDR3 coding DNA: TGTGCCAGCAGCCAAGCCCGGACTAGCGGGCCGTACTTC.

Ten or more counts support this clonotype. The gene calls are TRBV5-8 and TRBJ2-4, with 11 bases that match TRBD1. The J segment lost 6 bases and the V segment lost 4 bases, leaving 6 bases of the junction unmatched. The germline V gene encodes CDR1 SGHTS and CDR2 YDEGEE. CDR3 length equals 15 residues. CDR3 coding DNA: TGTGCCAGCAGCCAGGGACAGGGGGGACTAAACATTCAGTACTTC. Amino acids: CASSQGQGGLNIQYF.

This clonotype was recorded at least ten times. The V call is TRBV2, the J call TRBJ2-5; TRBD2 matches 9 bases. From germline, CDR1 is SNHLY and CDR2 FYNNEI. There are 15 residues in the CDR3. V lost 5 bases, J lost 5 bases, and 9 bases stayed unmatched. DNA of the CDR3: TGTGCCAGCAGTCCGTCAGCGGGAGGATGGGAGACCCAGTACTTC. This translates into CASSPSAGGWETQYF.

This clonotype came up many times. This chain's CDR3 is CASSPGLAGLVQETQYF. DNA for the CDR3: TGTGCCAGTAGTCCGGGACTAGCGGGACTGGTACAAGAGACCCAGTACTTC. The chain carries TRBV19 and TRBJ2-5, with 13 bases identical to TRBD2. Trimming took 5 bases from V and 2 from J; bases not matched to a gene: 8. CDR3 size: 17 residues. Germline CDR1 LNHDA, CDR2 SQIVND (reference sequence).